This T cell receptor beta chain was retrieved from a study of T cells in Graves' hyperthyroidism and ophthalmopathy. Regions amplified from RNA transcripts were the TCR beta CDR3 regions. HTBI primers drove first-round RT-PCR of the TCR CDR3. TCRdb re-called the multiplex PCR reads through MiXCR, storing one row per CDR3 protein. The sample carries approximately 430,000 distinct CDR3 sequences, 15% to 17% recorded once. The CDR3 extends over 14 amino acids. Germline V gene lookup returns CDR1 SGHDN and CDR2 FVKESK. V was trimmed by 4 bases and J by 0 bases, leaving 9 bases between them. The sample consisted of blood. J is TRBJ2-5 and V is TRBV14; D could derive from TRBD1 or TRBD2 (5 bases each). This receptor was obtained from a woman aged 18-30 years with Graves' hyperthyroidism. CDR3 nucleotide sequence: TGTGCCAGCAGCCCTAAGGGACACCAAGAGACCCAGTACTTC. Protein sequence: CASSPKGHQETQYF.